This TCR beta chain was found in a study of T-cell reconstitution after alpha-beta-depleted transplantation in children. It was with unique molecular identifiers that the TCRbeta library was prepared. TCRdb passed the PCR reads through MiXCR, listing each CDR3 protein once. Among fewer than 500,000 distinct CDR3 sequences, 43% were seen once, and the ten largest hold around 29%. The germline V gene encodes CDR1 MGHRA and CDR2 YSYEKL. The germline V and J ends were trimmed by 0 bases and 2 bases, with 14 bases remaining between them. The CDR3 loop spans 16 amino acids. The rearrangement uses TRBV4-1 and TRBJ2-7; TRBD1 might be the D (5 bases). This sequence originates from a girl between 2 and 10 years old with aplastic anemia, due to receive a stem cell transplant. The source material was PBMCs, sampled before TCRalphabeta/CD19-depleted stem cell transplant. The CDR3 loop reads CASSQESVTEPYEQYF. In nucleotides, the CDR3 is TGCGCCAGCAGCCAAGAAAGCGTGACAGAGCCCTACGAGCAGTACTTC.